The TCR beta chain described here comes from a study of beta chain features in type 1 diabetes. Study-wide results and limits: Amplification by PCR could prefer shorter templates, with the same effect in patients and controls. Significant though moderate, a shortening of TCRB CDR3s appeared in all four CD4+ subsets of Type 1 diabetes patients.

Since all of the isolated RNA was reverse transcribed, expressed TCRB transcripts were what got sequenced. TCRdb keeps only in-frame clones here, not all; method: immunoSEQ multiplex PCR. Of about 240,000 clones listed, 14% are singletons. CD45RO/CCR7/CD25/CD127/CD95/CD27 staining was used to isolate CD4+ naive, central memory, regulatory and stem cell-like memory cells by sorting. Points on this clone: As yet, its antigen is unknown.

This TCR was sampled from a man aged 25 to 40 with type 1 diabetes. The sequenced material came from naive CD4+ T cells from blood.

The CDR3 DNA reads TGTGCCAGCAGCCAAGATTCTTCCGGGGCTAGCGGGTACCAAGAGACCCAGTACTTC. This sequence encodes CASSQDSSGASGYQETQYF. V is TRBV4-2 and J is TRBJ2-5; 8 bases agree with TRBD2. J lost 0 bases, V lost 0 bases, and 12 bases had no gene match. Germline CDR1 is LGHNA and CDR2 is YNFKEQ. CDR3 length: 19 residues.